This T cell receptor beta chain is from a study of cytotoxic CD8 clonotypes in ibrutinib-treated CLL. Study findings and constraints: Samples were collected at differing times from sustained-remission and progressing patients. Shared public clonotypes were rare, and on treatment they either got smaller or stayed the same.

Germline assignment: CDR1 SGHVS and CDR2 FQNEAQ. The CDR3 is 15 amino acids. Between the trimmed V and J ends, which lost 5 bases and 7 bases, there was a span of 18 bases. With regard to this clone: The target antigen is unknown.

Target depth was 1 in 200,000 to 1 in 1 million T cells, about 10x per clonotype. Clones were sequenced by immunoSEQ multiplex PCR, and TCRdb holds only the in-frame ones, with some missing. This sample has around 26,000 clones, with over 65% found just once. The sequencing used PBMCs, collected after 12 months of ibrutinib treatment. The source is a human donor with chronic lymphocytic leukemia. The chain is built from TRBV7-8 and TRBJ2-1; D gene ambiguous. This chain's CDR3 is CASSPQGWYGNEQFF. In DNA form, the CDR3 reads TGTGCCAGCAGCCCCCAAGGGTGGTATGGGAATGAGCAGTTCTTC.